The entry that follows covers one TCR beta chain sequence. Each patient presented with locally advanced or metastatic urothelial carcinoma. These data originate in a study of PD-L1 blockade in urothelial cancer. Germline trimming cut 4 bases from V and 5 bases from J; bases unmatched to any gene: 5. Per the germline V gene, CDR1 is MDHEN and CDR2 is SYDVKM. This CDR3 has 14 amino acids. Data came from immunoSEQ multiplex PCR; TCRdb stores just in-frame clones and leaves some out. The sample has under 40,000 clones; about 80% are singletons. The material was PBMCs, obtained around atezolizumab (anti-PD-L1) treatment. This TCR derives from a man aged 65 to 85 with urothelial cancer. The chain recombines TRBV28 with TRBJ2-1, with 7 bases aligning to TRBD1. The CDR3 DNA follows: TGTGCCAGCAGTTCCGGGACAGTCAACAATGAGCAGTTCTTC. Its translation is CASSSGTVNNEQFF.